Below are 29 T cell receptor beta chains sequenced from a single sample in a study of T-cell memory formation after mild COVID-19. Each CDR3 protein is one row after TCRdb ran MiXCR on the 5' RACE reads. The sample carries about 560,000 distinct CDR3 sequences, about 20% recorded once. Input material: PBMCs or a T cell subset sorted from them (not recorded which). These receptors were obtained from an adult woman who had mild COVID-19 (a few samples of this study predate the infection). Cell type and time point are not known.

Only a few counts were recorded for this clonotype. This chain's CDR3 is CATSERDNEQFF. CDR3 bases: TGTGCCACCAGTGAGAGGGATAATGAGCAGTTCTTC. The chain has TRBV24-1 and TRBJ2-1; D might be TRBD2 (5 bases). With 4 bases removed from V and 7 bases from J, the gap between germline ends came to 7 bases. The length of the CDR3 is 12 residues. Germline CDR1 is KGHDR and CDR2 is SFDVKD.

This clonotype was seen only a few times. CDR3: CASSYQTGNEQYF. CDR3 DNA sequence: TGTGCCAGCAGTTACCAGACAGGAAACGAGCAGTACTTC. The J gene is TRBJ2-7, the V gene TRBV6-6; tentative D call: TRBD1 (6 bases). Trimming stripped 2 bases from V and 5 bases from J, with 10 bases between. Germline CDR1 MNHNY, CDR2 SVGAGI (reference sequence). The CDR3 has 13 amino acids.

The rearrangement uses TRBV20-1 and TRBJ1-1; 8 bases map to TRBD1. J lost 4 bases, V lost 0 bases, and 7 bases had no gene match. Germline-derived CDR1 and CDR2 are DFQATT and SNEGSKA (reference sequence). The CDR3 is 15 amino acids. The CDR3 DNA follows: TGCAGTGCTAGAGATCTGCAGGGGGCTGGCACTGAAGCTTTCTTT. This encodes CSARDLQGAGTEAFF.

The V and J genes are TRBV20-1 and TRBJ2-1, with 8 bases lining up with TRBD2. Trimming took 0 bases from V and 3 from J; bases not matched to a gene: 4. In germline, CDR1 is DFQATT, CDR2 SNEGSKA (reference sequence). The CDR3 extends over 15 amino acids. The CDR3, as DNA: TGCAGTGCTAGAGATACGGGGGGGGACTACAATGAGCAGTTCTTC. It yields the protein CSARDTGGDYNEQFF.

This clonotype was observed a handful of times. The rearrangement joins TRBV3-1 to TRBJ1-1, with TRBD1 as a possible D gene (5 bases). CDR1 and CDR2 (germline): LGHDT, YNNKEL (reference sequence). The V end lost 3 bases, the J end lost 11 bases, and 10 bases lay between the germline ends. The CDR3 covers 11 residues. CDR3 amino acids: CASSHDSAAFF. CDR3 nucleotide sequence: TGTGCCAGCAGCCACGACAGTGCGGCTTTCTTT. Together with reference TRBV3-1 and TRBJ1-1, the CDR3 gives the full variable domain: DTAVSQTPKYLVTQMGNDKSIKCEQNLGHDTMYWYKQDSKKFLKIMFSYNNKELIINETVPNRFSPKSPDKAHLNLHINSLELGDSAVYFCASSHDSAAFFGQGTRLTVV.

V is TRBV12-5 and J is TRBJ2-5; D unresolved. From germline, CDR1 is LGHNT and CDR2 FRNRAP. Trimming cost V 2 bases and J 5 bases, with 15 bases left between them. The CDR3 has 15 amino acids. The CDR3 protein is CASGLTAPGTETQYF. CDR3 bases: TGTGCTAGTGGTTTGACAGCGCCCGGAACGGAGACCCAGTACTTC.

In this sample, this clonotype turned up a few times. V gene TRBV4-1 combines with J gene TRBJ2-7; weak D call: TRBD2 (5 bases). This CDR3 region has 16 residues. Trimming cost V 0 bases and J 4 bases, with 16 bases left between them. Germline CDR1 is MGHRA and CDR2 is YSYEKL. The CDR3 region has the DNA TGCGCCAGCAGCCAAGAGAGCCCTAGCCGATTTTACGAGCAGTACTTC. This translates into CASSQESPSRFYEQYF.

In this sample, this clonotype turned up a few times. The genes are TRBV19 and TRBJ2-7, with D perhaps TRBD2 (7 bases). Trimming removed 3 bases from V and 1 base from J, with 16 bases in between. Germline values: CDR1 LNHDA, CDR2 SQIVND (reference sequence). CDR3 size: 16 residues. The CDR3, as DNA: TGTGCCAGTAGTATGGTCACAGGGACTAATTCCTACGAGCAGTACTTC. Translating it yields CASSMVTGTNSYEQYF.

The chain employs TRBV5-1 and TRBJ2-3; D is undetermined. Germline V gene lookup returns CDR1 SGHRS and CDR2 YFSETQ. The CDR3 runs to 13 residues. Trimming shortened V by 5 bases and J by 3 bases, and 10 bases separated the two germline ends. This CDR3 reads CASSGPQTDTQYF. The DNA of the CDR3 is TGCGCCAGCAGTGGACCCCAAACAGATACGCAGTATTTT. The variable domain in full, with the rest retrieved from reference TRBV5-1 and TRBJ2-3, is KAGVTQTPRYLIKTRGQQVTLSCSPISGHRSVSWYQQTPGQGLQFLFEYFSETQRNKGNFPGRFSGRQFSNSRSEMNVSTLELGDSALYLCASSGPQTDTQYFGPGTRLTVL.

V gene TRBV9 combines with J gene TRBJ2-3; perhaps TRBD2 as D (6 bases). Trimming removed 4 bases at V and 1 base at J, with 19 bases between. The CDR3 consists of 17 residues. Germline V gives CDR1 SGDLS, CDR2 YYNGEE. The CDR3 here is CASSTGTLAFGTDTQYF. The CDR3 bases are TGTGCCAGCAGCACCGGGACTCTCGCTTTTGGCACAGATACGCAGTATTTT.

This clonotype came up a few times. The chain links TRBV6-2 or TRBV6-3 to TRBJ1-1; D may be TRBD1 (5 bases). CDR1 and CDR2 from the germline V gene are MNHEY and SVGEGT. V was cut by 5 bases and J by 6 bases, with 16 bases left in between. The CDR3 contains 14 residues. The chain's CDR3 is CASSRNGGDAEAFF. The CDR3 region has the DNA TGTGCCAGCAGTAGAAATGGGGGGGACGCTGAAGCTTTCTTT.

This clonotype was recorded a few times. The V and J genes are TRBV11-2 and TRBJ2-5; TRBD1 aligns across 8 bases. The CDR3 covers 15 residues. Germline loops: CDR1 SGHAT, CDR2 FQNNGV. J gave up 5 bases and V 5 bases, and 10 bases lay outside the gene matches. The DNA of the CDR3 is TGTGCCAGCAGCCCGGGAGACAGGGGTGGCGAGACCCAGTACTTC. This codes for CASSPGDRGGETQYF.

The chain has TRBV12-3 or TRBV12-4 and TRBJ2-1, with 8 bases fitting TRBD1. Trimming at V came to 3 bases and at J to 2 bases, leaving 6 bases not matched to a gene. This CDR3 spans 16 amino acids. Here the CDR3 reads CASSFGQGGPYNEQFF. For the CDR3, the DNA is TGTGCCAGCAGTTTTGGACAGGGTGGCCCCTACAATGAGCAGTTCTTC.

The rearrangement uses TRBV9 and TRBJ2-4; TRBD1 or TRBD2 may be the D gene (5 bases each). Germline-derived CDR1 and CDR2 are SGDLS and YYNGEE. This CDR3 comprises 14 residues. V was clipped by 0 bases and J by 5 bases, with 9 bases between them. The CDR3 DNA reads TGTGCCAGCAGCGTAGGAATGGGACAAAACATTCAGTACTTC. Encoded protein: CASSVGMGQNIQYF.

This clonotype was observed a few times. The chain uses TRBV27 and TRBJ2-7; D not certain. The CDR3 runs 16 residues. V gave up 5 bases and J gave up 1 base, with 18 bases separating them. The germline gives CDR1 MNHEY, CDR2 SMNVEV (reference sequence). CDR3 amino acids: CASSPRPPTVSYEQYF. CDR3 in DNA: TGTGCCAGCAGTCCCCGGCCCCCGACTGTATCCTACGAGCAGTACTTC.

This clonotype was detected a few times. V is TRBV7-9 and J is TRBJ2-7, with a weak D call TRBD2 (6 bases). Germline-derived CDR1 and CDR2 are SEHNR and FQNEAQ (reference sequence). The CDR3 runs 15 residues. Trimming took 4 bases from V and 6 from J, leaving 19 bases between them. In DNA form, the CDR3 reads TGTGCCAGCAGCTCCACGGTCGGAGGGCCCAGCGAGCAGTACTTC. Residues: CASSSTVGGPSEQYF.

This clonotype was observed a few times. The chain joins TRBV4-1 to TRBJ2-2, with 7 nucleotides matching TRBD2. CDR3 length equals 18 residues. CDR1 is MGHRA and CDR2 is YSYEKL in the germline V gene. The junction had 11 bases not matched to a gene; V was cut back by 4 bases and J by 0 bases. This CDR3 reads CASSLLLGGSSNTGELFF. The CDR3 region has the DNA TGCGCCAGCAGCCTGCTTCTGGGGGGGAGCTCGAACACCGGGGAGCTGTTTTTT.

This sequence joins TRBV7-2 and TRBJ1-4, with D unresolved. The V gene lost 5 bases and the J gene lost 5 bases, with 9 bases spanning the gap. This CDR3 has 13 amino acids. CDR1 and CDR2 (germline): SGHTA, FQGNSA. The DNA for the CDR3 is TGTGCCAGCAGCCAACCCGTCAATGAAAAACTGTTTTTT. The encoded protein is CASSQPVNEKLFF.

This sequence joins TRBV12-3 or TRBV12-4 and TRBJ1-6; D not resolved. The CDR3 totals 14 residues. Trimming took 8 bases from V and 5 from J, leaving 13 bases between them. CDR3 region: CASGRASDNSPLHF. Written as DNA, the CDR3 is TGTGCCAGCGGGAGGGCAAGCGATAATTCACCCCTCCACTTT.

The chain employs TRBV3-1 and TRBJ2-3, with a weak D call TRBD1 (6 bases). CDR1 and CDR2 (germline): LGHDT, YNNKEL (reference sequence). Trimming stripped 3 bases from V and 4 bases from J, with 14 bases between. The CDR3 is made up of 15 amino acids. The CDR3 DNA reads TGTGCCAGCAGCCAGAGGGGGTCCAGGGCAGATACGCAGTATTTT. Translation: CASSQRGSRADTQYF.

The V gene is TRBV29-1, the J gene TRBJ1-1; no firm D call. Trimming cost V 7 bases and J 1 base, with 10 bases left between them. The CDR3 length is 12 residues. CDR1 is SQVTM, CDR2 ANQGSEA, per germline. Here the CDR3 reads CSACVGNTEAFF. The CDR3 DNA sequence: TGCAGCGCCTGCGTGGGGAACACTGAAGCTTTCTTT.

The J gene is TRBJ1-3, the V gene TRBV7-9, with D perhaps matching TRBD1 (5 bases). The CDR3 consists of 15 residues. Germline assignment: CDR1 SEHNR and CDR2 FQNEAQ (reference sequence). Trimming removed 4 bases from V and 0 bases from J, with 10 bases in between. DNA of the CDR3: TGTGCCAGCAGCTCCCTGGGGGGCTCTGGAAACACCATATATTTT. Translating gives CASSSLGGSGNTIYF.

This clonotype was counted only a few times. The V call is TRBV5-1, the J call TRBJ2-1; possibly TRBD2 for D (6 bases). The V gene's germline CDR1 is SGHRS and CDR2 YFSETQ. This CDR3 comprises 14 residues. Trimming removed 5 bases from V and 4 bases from J, with 13 bases in between. CDR3 sequence: CASRPGLGYNEQFF. The DNA of the CDR3 is TGCGCCAGCAGACCGGGACTGGGGTACAATGAGCAGTTCTTC.

This sequence joins TRBV9 and TRBJ2-1, with 8 positions matching TRBD2. Germline CDR1 SGDLS, CDR2 YYNGEE. The CDR3 totals 14 residues. The ends lost 4 bases at V and 8 bases at J; junction bases unmatched: 8. The CDR3 DNA follows: TGTGCCAGCAGCCCTCTCACAGCGGGAGATGAGCAGTTCTTC. This gives the protein CASSPLTAGDEQFF.

The CDR3 DNA reads TGTGCCAGTAGTATATGGGCGAAGAACACTGAAGCTTTCTTT. It codes for CASSIWAKNTEAFF. The chain joins TRBV19 to TRBJ1-1; D not certain. Trimming left V 2 bases short and J 1 base short, with 8 bases between. CDR3 length: 14 residues. CDR1 is LNHDA, CDR2 SQIVND, per germline (reference sequence).

The table lists this clonotype with a few counts. DNA for the CDR3: TGTGCCAGCAGTTTCAGGTCGGGACTAGCGTCCGATGAGCAGTTCTTC. It codes for CASSFRSGLASDEQFF. The chain is built from TRBV28 and TRBJ2-1, with 10 bases that match TRBD2. CDR1 and CDR2 (germline): MDHEN, SYDVKM. This CDR3 region has 16 residues. The J segment lost 8 bases and the V segment lost 3 bases, leaving 10 bases of the junction unmatched.

The chain joins TRBV19 to TRBJ2-7; either TRBD1 or TRBD2 may supply D (5 bases each). Deletions cut 6 bases from V and 2 bases from J, with 14 bases between. From germline, CDR1 is LNHDA and CDR2 SQIVND (reference sequence). The CDR3 covers 14 residues. CDR3 nucleotides: TGTGCCAGTAGCCGGGACGGGACCCCCTACGAGCAGTACTTC. Its protein product is CASSRDGTPYEQYF.

The chain carries TRBV6-2 or TRBV6-3 and TRBJ1-5; 9 bases are shared with TRBD1. The CDR3 covers 15 residues. Trimming cost V 7 bases and J 4 bases; bases outside gene matches: 8. Germline V gene data show CDR1 as MNHEY and CDR2 as SVGEGT. The CDR3 bases are TGTGCCAGCACCTTCGGGGGACAGGGAAATCAGCCCCAGCATTTT. This codes for CASTFGGQGNQPQHF.

The chain is built from TRBV12-3 or TRBV12-4 and TRBJ1-2, with TRBD1 as a possible D gene (6 bases). The germline V and J ends were trimmed by 5 bases and 4 bases, with 14 bases remaining between them. The CDR3 totals 14 residues. In nucleotides, the CDR3 is TGTGCCAGCAGTCCGGGGGCAGGGAGCTATGGCTACACCTTC. It encodes CASSPGAGSYGYTF.